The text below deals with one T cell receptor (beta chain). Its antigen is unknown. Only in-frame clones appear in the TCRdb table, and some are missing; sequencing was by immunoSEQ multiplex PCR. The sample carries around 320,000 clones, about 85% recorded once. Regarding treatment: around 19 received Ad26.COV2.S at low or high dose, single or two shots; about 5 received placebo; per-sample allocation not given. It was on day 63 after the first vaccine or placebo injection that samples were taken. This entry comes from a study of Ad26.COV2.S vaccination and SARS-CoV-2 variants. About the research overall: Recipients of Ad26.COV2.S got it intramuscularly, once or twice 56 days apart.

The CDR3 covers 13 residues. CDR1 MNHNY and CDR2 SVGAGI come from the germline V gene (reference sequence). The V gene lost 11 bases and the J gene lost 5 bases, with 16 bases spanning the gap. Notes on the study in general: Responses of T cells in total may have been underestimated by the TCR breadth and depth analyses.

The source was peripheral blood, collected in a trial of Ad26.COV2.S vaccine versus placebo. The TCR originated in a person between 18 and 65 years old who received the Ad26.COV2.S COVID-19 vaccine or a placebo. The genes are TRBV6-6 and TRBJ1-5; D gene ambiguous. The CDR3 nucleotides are TGTGCCTCCACGGTTGGCGGAGATCAGCCCCAGCATTTT. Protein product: CASTVGGDQPQHF.